This TCR beta chain originates from a study of shared clonotypes between healthy human individuals. Study context: Donors, aged 18 to 49, were a couple of women and a few men. Each donor's CD4 naive and CD4 memory cells filled three plates apiece, CD8 naive two, and CD8 memory one. General study results and limits: Blood alone was sampled, and tissue repertoires likely differ. As a rule, naive subsets had a larger estimated richness than memory subsets.

In this sample, this clone turned up once. Antigen: not known. The table came from immunoSEQ multiplex PCR; TCRdb's copy has only in-frame clones and leaves some out. The table shows roughly 1.4 million clones, with approximately 98.5% occurring only once. From germline, CDR1 is MNHEY and CDR2 SMNVEV (reference sequence). Trimming removed 1 base from V and 4 bases from J; junction bases left unmatched: 17. This CDR3 spans 19 amino acids. This TCR came from a man aged 25-40 years in good health. Sequencing used naive CD4+ T cells sorted from blood. As to subset: CD45RA+ positively selected. The chain links TRBV27 to TRBJ2-7, with 9 bases lining up with TRBD1. CDR3 DNA sequence: TGTGCCAGCAGTTTATTTTCTAGGGGGGGGACAGGGCAGATTTACGAGCAGTACTTC. Its protein product is CASSLFSRGGTGQIYEQYF.